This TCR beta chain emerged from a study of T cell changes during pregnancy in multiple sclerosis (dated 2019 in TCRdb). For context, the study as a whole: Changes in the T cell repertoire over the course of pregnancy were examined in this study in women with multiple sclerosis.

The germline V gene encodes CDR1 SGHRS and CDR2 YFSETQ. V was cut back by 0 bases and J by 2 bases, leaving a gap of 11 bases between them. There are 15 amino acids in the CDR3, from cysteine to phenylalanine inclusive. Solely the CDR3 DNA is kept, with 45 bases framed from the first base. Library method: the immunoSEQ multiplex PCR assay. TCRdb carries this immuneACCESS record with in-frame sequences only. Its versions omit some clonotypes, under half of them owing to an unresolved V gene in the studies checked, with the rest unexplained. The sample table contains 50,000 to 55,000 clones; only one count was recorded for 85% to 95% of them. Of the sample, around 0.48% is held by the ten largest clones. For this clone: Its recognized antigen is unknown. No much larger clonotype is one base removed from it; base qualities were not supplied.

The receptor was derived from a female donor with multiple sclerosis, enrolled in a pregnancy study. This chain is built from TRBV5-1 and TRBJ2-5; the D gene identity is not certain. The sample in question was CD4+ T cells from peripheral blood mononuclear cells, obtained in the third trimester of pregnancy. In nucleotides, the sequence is TGCGCCAGCAGCTTGGGCCGAGCCTCACAAGAGACCCAGTACTTC. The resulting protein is CASSLGRASQETQYF. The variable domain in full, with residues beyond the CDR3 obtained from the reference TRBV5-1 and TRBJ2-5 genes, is KAGVTQTPRYLIKTRGQQVTLSCSPISGHRSVSWYQQTPGQGLQFLFEYFSETQRNKGNFPGRFSGRQFSNSRSEMNVSTLELGDSALYLCASSLGRASQETQYFGPGTRLLVL.